This T cell receptor (beta chain) was recorded in a study of OX40 agonist ivuxolimab in advanced cancers. A remark on this clone: Its antigen is as yet unknown.

The repertoire was sequenced with immunoSEQ multiplex PCR; TCRdb's copy has only in-frame clones and lacks some. The sample consists of 65,000 to 85,000 clones, about 85% of them appearing once. Study conclusions and caveats: On average, CD8+ T cells had more expanded clones than CD4+.

This CDR3 is 18 amino acids long. Trimming removed 5 bases at V and 2 bases at J, with 24 bases between. Germline V gives CDR1 SGHKS, CDR2 YYEKEE (reference sequence). Sequenced material: CD4+ or CD8+ T cells sorted from blood, taken in a trial of the OX40 agonist ivuxolimab. This TCR derives from an adult with an advanced solid tumor such as melanoma, head and neck, liver or kidney cancer. This chain connects TRBV5-5 to TRBJ2-3, with a possible D match to TRBD2 (5 bases). In nucleotides, the CDR3 is TGTGCCAGCAGTCAGTACGTCTGGATAGGGAGAGACACAGATACGCAGTATTTT. Translation gives CASSQYVWIGRDTDTQYF.